Described below is a single T cell receptor (beta chain) sequence and its context. Germline V CDR1 and CDR2: SQVTM, ANQGSEA. The CDR3 is made up of 14 amino acids. Trimming removed 6 bases at V and 0 bases at J, with 9 bases between. This record comes from a study of identical twins. TCRdb reanalysed the 5' RACE reads using MiXCR and keeps one entry per CDR3 protein. This sample carries around 690,000 distinct CDR3 sequences, approximately 22% of them seen once, and the ten largest clones take roughly 4.3%. These data are also associated with another study on T cells expressing NK-cell markers. That work adds: The authors applied an anti-gamma-delta TCR antibody in several experiments, and it restricted sorting to alpha-beta TCR T cells. The share of CD8+ T cells held by dominant NKG2C+ clonotypes was about 1.0-7.5% in about six donors. Several donors' CD3+CD56-NKG2C+ cells were dominated by the same clonotypes. What remained unclear was the HCMV specificity of expanded NKG2C+ T cell clones.

J is TRBJ2-6 and V is TRBV29-1; D may correspond to TRBD1 or TRBD2 (5 bases each). The source material was PBMCs. The clonotype comes from a young woman in good health. CDR3 residues: CSVMGDSGANVLTF. CDR3 nucleotide sequence: TGCAGCGTGATGGGGGACTCTGGGGCCAACGTCCTGACTTTC.